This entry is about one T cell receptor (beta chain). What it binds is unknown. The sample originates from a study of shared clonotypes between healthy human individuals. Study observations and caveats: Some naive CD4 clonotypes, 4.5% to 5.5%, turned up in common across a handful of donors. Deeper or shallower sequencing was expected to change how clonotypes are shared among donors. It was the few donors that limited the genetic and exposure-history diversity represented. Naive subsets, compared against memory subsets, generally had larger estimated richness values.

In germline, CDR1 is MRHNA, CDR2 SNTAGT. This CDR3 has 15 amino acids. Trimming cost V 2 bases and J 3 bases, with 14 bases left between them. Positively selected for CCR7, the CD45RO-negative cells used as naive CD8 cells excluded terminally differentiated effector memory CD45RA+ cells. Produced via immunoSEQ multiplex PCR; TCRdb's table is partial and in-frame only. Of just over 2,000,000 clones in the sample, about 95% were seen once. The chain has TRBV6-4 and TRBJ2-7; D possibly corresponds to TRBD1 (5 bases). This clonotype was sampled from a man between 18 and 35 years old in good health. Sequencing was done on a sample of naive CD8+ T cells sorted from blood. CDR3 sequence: CASSDIPTAYYEQYF. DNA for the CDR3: TGTGCCAGCAGTGACATCCCGACAGCTTACTACGAGCAGTACTTC.